One sample yielded the 32 T cell receptor beta chains listed below, sequenced in a study of T-cell reconstitution after alpha-beta-depleted transplantation in children (TCRdb year 2016). The treatment or condition label, as the study defines it: allogeneic hematopoietic cell transplantation with graft depleted of TCRalphabeta T cells and CD19 B cells. Libraries were constructed by PCR. This sample was sequenced with an Illumina HiSeq 2500. Molecular barcoding was employed in the preparation of TCR libraries, with unique molecular identifiers being used to normalize TCRbeta repertoire quantification. The raw public data were reprocessed by TCRdb itself: fastp quality trimming at Q25, MiXCR clonotype calling, in-frame beta chains only. Each entry merges the rows of one CDR3 protein and shows their most common DNA and genes. The sample profile shows about a million distinct CDR3 sequences; roughly 29% of them were found once. The ten most abundant clones make up 28% of the sample.

Specimen: PBMCs, mostly from graft donor cells, collected 360 days after TCRalphabeta/CD19-depleted stem cell transplant. These receptor sequences come from a boy under two years old who had a stem cell transplant for SCID, so the T cells may come from the graft donor.

In this sample, this clonotype turned up a few times. The chain has TRBV4-1 and TRBJ2-3; 8 positions agree with TRBD2. The CDR3 extends over 14 amino acids. Germline lookup yields CDR1 MGHRA and CDR2 YSYEKL. Unmatched junction bases numbered 4, after V lost 3 bases and J lost 5 bases. CDR3 region: CASSQRGVGDTQYF. Written as DNA, the CDR3 is TGCGCCAGCAGCCAGCGGGGGGTGGGAGATACGCAGTATTTT.

This chain uses TRBV7-9 with TRBJ2-5; 7 bases line up with TRBD1. The CDR3 spans 15 residues. Germline CDR1 is SEHNR and CDR2 is FQNEAQ (reference sequence). V shed 1 base and J 5 bases; nucleotides not matched to a gene: 7. In DNA form, the CDR3 reads TGTGCCAGCAGCTTAGGACAGGGTATGAAGGAGACCCAGTACTTC. Amino acids: CASSLGQGMKETQYF.

V usage is TRBV5-1 and J usage is TRBJ2-3, with TRBD1 matching over 7 bases. CDR1 and CDR2 (germline): SGHRS, YFSETQ. V shed 7 bases, J shed 0 bases, and the junction held 14 bases outside the gene matches. CDR3 length: 17 amino acids. The CDR3 is CASSGLYRQGSTDTQYF. CDR3 bases: TGCGCCAGCTCTGGCCTATACCGACAGGGTAGCACAGATACGCAGTATTTT.

This sequence joins TRBV21-1 and TRBJ1-4. TRBV21-1 is a recognized pseudogene. The CDR3 spans 14 residues. This CDR3 reads CASTRTLTNEKLFF. The CDR3 DNA sequence: TGTGCCAGCACCAGGACCTTAACTAATGAAAAACTGTTTTTT.

This clonotype was observed a single time. This chain joins TRBV18 and TRBJ2-3, with 8 bases identical to TRBD2. This CDR3 is built from 18 residues. Trimming removed 6 bases from V and 0 bases from J; junction bases left unmatched: 14. Germline V gives CDR1 KGHSH, CDR2 LQKENI. This CDR3 reads CASSPFSRGGMSTDTQYF. The CDR3 DNA reads TGTGCCAGCTCCCCCTTCTCACGGGGGGGCATGAGCACAGATACGCAGTATTTT.

This clonotype was seen a handful of times. Mismatch with germline at one junction end may stem from a read error. The V call is TRBV29-1, the J call TRBJ1-4, with D unresolved. This CDR3 has 12 amino acids. Per germline, CDR1 SQVTM and CDR2 ANQGSEA. The CDR3 DNA sequence: TGCAGCGCTGAAACGGGTCCGGAAAAACTGTTTTTT. This codes for CSAETGPEKLFF.

The sample holds a few counts of this clonotype. The genes are TRBV24-1 and TRBJ2-1; weak D call: TRBD2 (5 bases). In germline, CDR1 is KGHDR, CDR2 SFDVKD. Between the trimmed V and J ends, which lost 8 bases and 0 bases, there was a span of 10 bases. The CDR3 contains 14 residues. As DNA, the CDR3 is TGTGCCACCAACGGACGGGACTCCTACAATGAGCAGTTCTTC. Translating gives CATNGRDSYNEQFF.

The rearrangement links TRBV24-1 to TRBJ2-4; D not resolved. Per the germline V gene, CDR1 is KGHDR and CDR2 is SFDVKD. Trimming cost V 2 bases and J 8 bases, with 12 bases left between them. The CDR3 totals 14 residues. The CDR3 loop reads CATSDSSRSDIQYF. The CDR3 DNA reads as TGTGCCACCAGTGATTCGTCCAGGTCGGACATTCAGTACTTC.

This chain uses TRBV7-9 with TRBJ1-5, with D unresolved. Trimming took 4 bases from V and 7 from J, leaving 8 bases between them. Germline V gene sequence: CDR1 SEHNR, CDR2 FQNEAQ (reference sequence). The CDR3 has 12 amino acids. The CDR3 is CASSSINQPQHF. CDR3 nucleotides: TGTGCCAGCAGCTCGATAAACCAGCCCCAGCATTTT.

This chain connects TRBV6-2 or TRBV6-3 to TRBJ2-1; either TRBD1 or TRBD2 may supply D (5 bases each). The CDR3 is 15 amino acids. Trimming left V 10 bases short and J 0 bases short, with 16 bases between. Germline assignment: CDR1 MNHEY and CDR2 SVGEGT. The CDR3 is CATKAGTVSYNEQFF. The CDR3 DNA reads TGTGCCACCAAAGCCGGGACGGTCTCCTACAATGAGCAGTTCTTC.

This clonotype has only a few counts. V and J are TRBV20-1 and TRBJ2-6; D assignment may be TRBD1 or TRBD2 (5 bases each). The CDR3 spans 14 residues. Germline CDR1 and CDR2: DFQATT and SNEGSKA (reference sequence). Trimming removed 5 bases from V and 3 bases from J, with 11 bases in between. Here the CDR3 DNA reads TGCAGTGCTCGCCGGGACCTTGGGGCCAACGTCCTGACTTTC. Translating it yields CSARRDLGANVLTF.

J is TRBJ2-7 and V is TRBV12-3 or TRBV12-4; D is ambiguous. The CDR3 contains 14 residues. Trimming left V 1 base short and J 4 bases short, with 11 bases between. CDR3 nucleotides: TGTGCCAGCAGTTTAGATATCGGGCCTTACGAGCAGTACTTC. Protein sequence: CASSLDIGPYEQYF.

V is TRBV11-3 and J is TRBJ1-2, with 12 bases matching TRBD1. The CDR3 is made up of 17 amino acids. V lost 3 bases, J lost 4 bases, and 9 bases stayed unmatched. The germline CDR1 and CDR2 sequences are SGHNT and YENEEA. The CDR3 is CASSFPGTGGRRYGYTF. For the CDR3, the DNA is TGTGCCAGCAGCTTCCCCGGGACAGGGGGCAGGCGCTATGGCTACACCTTC.

This clonotype has ten or more counts. This chain joins TRBV28 and TRBJ2-7; D is unclear. V lost 1 base, J lost 0 bases, and 10 bases lay in between. The CDR3 consists of 15 residues. The germline CDR1 and CDR2 sequences are MDHEN and SYDVKM. Here the CDR3 reads CASSLSGGTSYEQYF. CDR3 sequence (DNA): TGTGCCAGCAGTTTATCGGGCGGTACCTCCTACGAGCAGTACTTC.

The V and J genes are TRBV20-1 and TRBJ1-2; 10 bases align to TRBD1. The V segment lost 0 bases and the J segment 2 bases; nucleotides outside the gene matches: 6. The CDR3 extends over 16 amino acids. Germline CDR1 reads DFQATT; CDR2 reads SNEGSKA (reference sequence). This chain's CDR3 is CSAREWVGQGNYGYTF. The CDR3, as DNA: TGCAGTGCTAGAGAGTGGGTGGGACAGGGGAACTATGGCTACACCTTC.

The chain is built from TRBV5-1 and TRBJ2-2; 10 bases are a match to TRBD1. V was pared by 0 bases and J by 3 bases, with 2 bases of the junction left unmatched. This CDR3 comprises 16 residues. From germline, CDR1 is SGHRS and CDR2 YFSETQ. The CDR3 nucleotides are TGCGCCAGCAGCTTGGTAGGGACAGGGGACACCGGGGAGCTGTTTTTT. As protein: CASSLVGTGDTGELFF.

This sequence joins TRBV20-1 and TRBJ2-3; D is undetermined. The CDR3 is 13 residues long. Germline V lookup: CDR1 DFQATT, CDR2 SNEGSKA (reference sequence). V lost 2 bases to trimming and J lost 2 bases, with 8 bases between them. CDR3 bases: TGCAGTGCTAGATGGGCGCCCACAGATACGCAGTATTTT. The encoded protein is CSARWAPTDTQYF.

This clonotype has just a few counts. The chain couples TRBV12-3 or TRBV12-4 to TRBJ2-1; 9 bases align to TRBD2. This CDR3 is 17 amino acids long. V dropped 5 bases and J dropped 3; count of bases not matched to a gene: 11. For the CDR3, the DNA is TGTGCCAGCAGTCGGCCATGGACTAGCGAAAACTACAATGAGCAGTTCTTC. This codes for CASSRPWTSENYNEQFF.

The chain links TRBV10-3 to TRBJ2-7; TRBD2 aligns across 7 bases. The germline CDR1 and CDR2 sequences are ENHRY and SYGVKD. V dropped 10 bases and J dropped 7; count of bases not matched to a gene: 7. The CDR3 spans 11 residues. CDR3 amino acids: CATGRPPEQYF. In DNA, the CDR3 is TGTGCCACCGGGAGGCCCCCGGAGCAGTACTTC.

This clonotype was counted only a few times. This chain links TRBV10-3 with TRBJ1-1; D not resolved. Germline V lookup: CDR1 ENHRY, CDR2 SYGVKD. The CDR3 is made up of 16 amino acids. Deletions cut 4 bases from V and 5 bases from J, with 20 bases between. CDR3 amino acids: CAISVANRREGTEAFF. The CDR3 coding sequence is TGTGCCATCAGTGTTGCAAATCGGAGGGAAGGAACTGAAGCTTTCTTT.

There are a few counts of this clonotype. This chain joins TRBV5-1 and TRBJ1-2; 7 bases line up with TRBD1. The CDR3 sequence is 17 residues long. After removal of 3 bases from V and 1 base from J, the junction contained 12 bases not matched to a gene. The germline V gene has CDR1 SGHRS and CDR2 YFSETQ. DNA of the CDR3: TGCGCCAGCAGCTCATCGCCCGGGACAGTCATTAACTATGGCTACACCTTC. This sequence encodes CASSSSPGTVINYGYTF.

V is TRBV10-3 and J is TRBJ2-1; TRBD2 agrees at 8 bases. Per the germline V gene, CDR1 is ENHRY and CDR2 is SYGVKD. The CDR3 is 13 residues long. V shed 8 bases, J shed 3 bases, and the junction held 3 bases outside the gene matches. The CDR3 here is CAIRSGDYNEQFF. CDR3 sequence (DNA): TGTGCCATCCGTAGCGGGGACTACAATGAGCAGTTCTTC.

J is TRBJ2-3 and V is TRBV27; a possible D gene is TRBD2 (5 bases). Germline V gives CDR1 MNHEY, CDR2 SMNVEV (reference sequence). V lost 3 bases, J lost 4 bases, and 11 bases lay in between. The CDR3 runs to 14 residues. CDR3 loop: CASSFGVGADTQYF. DNA of the CDR3: TGTGCCAGCAGTTTCGGGGTGGGCGCAGATACGCAGTATTTT.

The table lists this clonotype with a few counts. CDR3 nucleotide sequence: TGTGCCAGCAGCCCGGGAGTCAAAAATGAGCAGTTCTTC. Amino acid sequence: CASSPGVKNEQFF. The rearrangement links TRBV7-9 to TRBJ2-1, with a tentative D call TRBD2 (6 bases). V lost 5 bases, J lost 7 bases, and 12 bases lay in between. CDR1 and CDR2 (germline): SEHNR, FQNEAQ (reference sequence). The CDR3 is 13 residues long. Looking up the rest from reference TRBV7-9 and TRBJ2-1 gives the full variable domain: DTGVSQNPRHKITKRGQNVTFRCDPISEHNRLYWYRQTLGQGPEFLTYFQNEAQLEKSRLLSDRFSAERPKGSFSTLEIQRTEQGDSAMYLCASSPGVKNEQFFGPGTRLTVL.

The sample holds one count of this clonotype. The V gene is TRBV9, the J gene TRBJ2-3, with TRBD2 matching 13 bases. V lost 3 bases and J lost 8; bases outside the gene matches: 9. Germline assignment: CDR1 SGDLS and CDR2 YYNGEE. The CDR3 runs to 16 residues. The CDR3 DNA reads as TGTGCCAGCAGCGCCGAGGGACTAGCGGGGTTTGGTACGCAGTATTTT. It specifies CASSAEGLAGFGTQYF.

The chain links TRBV29-1 to TRBJ1-1; no definite D call. Germline values: CDR1 SQVTM, CDR2 ANQGSEA. With 3 bases removed from V and 8 bases from J, the gap between germline ends came to 10 bases. This CDR3 is built from 11 residues. CDR3 residues: CSVDWGGEAFF. The CDR3 DNA is TGCAGCGTTGACTGGGGTGGAGAAGCTTTCTTT.

This clonotype has a handful of counts. The J gene is TRBJ1-3, the V gene TRBV5-1; TRBD1 agrees at 10 bases. The germline CDR1 and CDR2 sequences are SGHRS and YFSETQ. V shed 4 bases, J shed 4 bases, and the junction held 14 bases outside the gene matches. CDR3 length: 18 residues. The CDR3 nucleotides are TGCGCCAGCAGCAAGACCGGGACAGGGGTTCGGCGCGGAAACACCATATATTTT. This encodes CASSKTGTGVRRGNTIYF.

CDR3 sequence (DNA): TGTGCCAGCAGTCGGTACACAGAGACCCAGTACTTC. Protein sequence: CASSRYTETQYF. The chain uses TRBV12-3 or TRBV12-4 and TRBJ2-5, with unresolved D. The CDR3 is 12 residues long. The V and J ends lost 5 bases and 4 bases respectively, with 8 bases between them.

The chain joins TRBV6-1 to TRBJ1-4, with D unclear. The germline V and J ends were trimmed by 1 base and 5 bases, with 14 bases remaining between them. CDR1 and CDR2 from the germline V gene are MNHNS and SASEGT. The CDR3 spans 16 residues. The CDR3 DNA reads TGTGCCAGCAGTGAAGAGTTTCACAGAGTGAATGAAAAACTGTTTTTT. Amino acids: CASSEEFHRVNEKLFF.

This clonotype was counted once. V gene TRBV12-3 or TRBV12-4 combines with J gene TRBJ1-2; unclear D gene. The CDR3 spans 15 residues. V lost 4 bases and J lost 5, with 17 bases in between. The CDR3 nucleotides read TGTGCCAGCAGTTCCCCCTGGGGTGTTATTTATGGCTACACCTTC. It is translated as CASSSPWGVIYGYTF.

This clonotype has more than one count but fewer than ten. The chain links TRBV20-1 to TRBJ1-2; 8 bases align to TRBD1. Germline V CDR1 and CDR2: DFQATT, SNEGSKA (reference sequence). This CDR3 is 15 amino acids long. Germline trimming cut 5 bases from V and 4 bases from J; bases unmatched to any gene: 12. The CDR3 region has the DNA TGCAGTGCTTCCAAGATTGGACAGGGTGGCTATGGCTACACCTTC. It yields the protein CSASKIGQGGYGYTF.

This clonotype appeared a few times. This chain uses TRBV7-9 with TRBJ1-3; the D gene is possibly TRBD1 (6 bases). The CDR3 runs to 14 residues. The V gene lost 6 bases and the J gene lost 4 bases, with 13 bases spanning the gap. CDR1 is SEHNR, CDR2 FQNEAQ, per germline (reference sequence). Here the CDR3 reads CASRVGGSGNTIYF. The DNA for the CDR3 is TGTGCCAGCAGGGTAGGGGGATCCGGAAACACCATATATTTT.